The rows below give T cell receptor beta chains drawn from one sample of a study of tumor-infiltrating lymphocytes in localized non-small cell lung cancer. Libraries were prepared by immunoSEQ multiplex PCR; TCRdb keeps only in-frame clonotypes and omits some of them. The data hold some 15,000 clones, with 65% to 90% observed a single time. The sequenced sample consisted of lung tumor tissue. Receptors were obtained from a human donor with non-small cell lung cancer. The CDR3 runs from the conserved cysteine through the conserved F or W. D genes are given only for firm matches. Rows give clone size only sometimes, using once, few, many, or a class for an expanded clone.

J gene: TRBJ1-2; clone size: -; D gene: -; V gene: TRBV6-5; CDR3 protein: CASSSQDGYTF; CDR3 DNA: TGTGCCAGCAGTTCCCAAGATGGCTACACCTTC
J gene: TRBJ2-1; clone size: -; D gene: -; V gene: TRBV5-4; CDR3 protein: CASSSRLGNEQFF; CDR3 DNA: TGTGCCAGCAGCTCTAGGTTGGGGAATGAGCAGTTCTTC
J gene: TRBJ2-7; clone size: -; D gene: -; V gene: TRBV19; CDR3 protein: CASSMDLGTVTYEQYF; CDR3 DNA: TGTGCCAGTAGTATGGATTTAGGGACGGTAACCTACGAGCAGTACTTC
J gene: TRBJ1-3; clone size: -; D gene: -; V gene: TRBV7-9; CDR3 protein: CASSLRRGNTIYF; CDR3 DNA: TGTGCCAGCAGCTTACGCCGAGGAAACACCATATATTTT
J gene: TRBJ2-3; clone size: -; D gene: -; V gene: TRBV4-1; CDR3 protein: CASSQGEEDTQYF; CDR3 DNA: TGCGCCAGCAGCCAGGGGGAGGAGGATACGCAGTATTTT
J gene: TRBJ1-2; clone size: -; D gene: -; V gene: TRBV27; CDR3 protein: CASSLGQFNYGYTF; CDR3 DNA: TGTGCCAGCAGTTTAGGGCAGTTTAACTATGGCTACACCTTC
J gene: TRBJ1-1; clone size: once; D gene: -; V gene: TRBV10-3; CDR3 protein: CAISGGGGLNTEAFF; CDR3 DNA: TGTGCCATCAGTGGGGGTGGGGGGCTGAACACTGAAGCTTTCTTT
J gene: TRBJ1-1; clone size: -; D gene: TRBD1; V gene: TRBV6-6; CDR3 protein: CASSSITGDTEAFF; CDR3 DNA: TGTGCCAGCAGTTCTATAACAGGGGACACTGAAGCTTTCTTT
J gene: TRBJ2-1; clone size: -; D gene: -; V gene: TRBV7-3; CDR3 protein: CASSPGQPYNEQFF; CDR3 DNA: TGTGCCAGCAGCCCAGGACAGCCCTACAATGAGCAGTTCTTC
J gene: TRBJ2-3; clone size: -; D gene: -; V gene: TRBV29-1; CDR3 protein: CSVADYVGDTQYF; CDR3 DNA: TGCAGCGTTGCGGACTATGTGGGAGATACGCAGTATTTT
J gene: TRBJ2-7; clone size: -; D gene: TRBD2; V gene: TRBV19; CDR3 protein: CASSIGPGGGSGAGAYEQYF; CDR3 DNA: TGTGCCAGTAGTATAGGACCCGGGGGGGGTAGCGGAGCGGGGGCCTACGAGCAGTACTTC
J gene: TRBJ2-7; clone size: -; D gene: -; V gene: TRBV30; CDR3 protein: CAWVGTVGEQYF; CDR3 DNA: TGTGCCTGGGTAGGGACGGTTGGCGAGCAGTACTTC
J gene: TRBJ2-3; clone size: -; D gene: -; V gene: TRBV18; CDR3 protein: CASSPGPTDTQYF; CDR3 DNA: TGTGCCAGCTCACCCGGACCCACAGATACGCAGTATTTT
J gene: TRBJ1-4; clone size: -; D gene: -; V gene: TRBV25-1; CDR3 protein: CASTPQGPYEKLFF; CDR3 DNA: TGTGCCAGCACCCCCCAGGGGCCTTATGAAAAACTGTTTTTT
J gene: TRBJ2-5; clone size: -; D gene: -; V gene: TRBV5-4; CDR3 protein: CASSPSGQRETQYF; CDR3 DNA: TGTGCCAGCAGCCCTTCCGGGCAACGGGAGACCCAGTACTTC
J gene: TRBJ2-5; clone size: -; D gene: -; V gene: TRBV6-6; CDR3 protein: CASSYGQGGETQYF; CDR3 DNA: TGTGCCAGCAGTTATGGTCAGGGGGGGGAGACCCAGTACTTC
J gene: TRBJ2-7; clone size: few; D gene: TRBD1; V gene: TRBV4-2; CDR3 protein: CASSPDRAYEQYF; CDR3 DNA: TGTGCCAGCAGCCCCGACAGGGCCTACGAGCAGTACTTC
J gene: TRBJ2-6; clone size: -; D gene: -; V gene: TRBV29-1; CDR3 protein: CSVYRSGANVLTF; CDR3 DNA: TGCAGCGTTTACCGGTCTGGGGCCAACGTCCTGACTTTC
J gene: TRBJ2-7; clone size: -; D gene: -; V gene: TRBV27; CDR3 protein: CASSDQSYEQYF; CDR3 DNA: TGTGCCAGCAGTGACCAGTCCTACGAGCAGTACTTC
J gene: TRBJ2-2; clone size: -; D gene: -; V gene: TRBV28; CDR3 protein: CASSNVTGELFF; CDR3 DNA: TGTGCCAGCAGTAATGTCACCGGGGAGCTGTTTTTT
J gene: TRBJ1-5; clone size: medium-sized; D gene: -; V gene: TRBV4-2; CDR3 protein: CASSQDRQAFAGQPQHF; CDR3 DNA: TGTGCCAGCAGCCAAGACAGACAGGCCTTCGCGGGGCAGCCCCAGCATTTT
J gene: TRBJ2-5; clone size: -; D gene: -; V gene: TRBV6-6; CDR3 protein: CASSYSAETQYF; CDR3 DNA: TGTGCCAGCAGTTACTCGGCCGAGACCCAGTACTTC
J gene: TRBJ1-4; clone size: -; D gene: -; V gene: TRBV5-1; CDR3 protein: CASSAVQGNEKLFF; CDR3 DNA: TGCGCCAGCAGCGCGGTCCAGGGTAATGAAAAACTGTTTTTT
J gene: TRBJ2-5; clone size: -; D gene: -; V gene: TRBV5-5; CDR3 protein: CASSLDGTIQETQYF; CDR3 DNA: TGTGCCAGCAGCTTGGACGGAACGATCCAAGAGACCCAGTACTTC
J gene: TRBJ1-4; clone size: -; D gene: -; V gene: TRBV19; CDR3 protein: CASSIGRYEKLFF; CDR3 DNA: TGTGCCAGTAGTATTGGCAGGTATGAGAAACTGTTTTTT
J gene: TRBJ1-1; clone size: medium-sized; D gene: -; V gene: TRBV2; CDR3 protein: CASPGEDYMNTEAFF; CDR3 DNA: TGTGCCAGCCCGGGCGAGGATTACATGAACACTGAAGCTTTCTTT
J gene: TRBJ1-1; clone size: -; D gene: -; V gene: TRBV15; CDR3 protein: CATSRRENTEAFF; CDR3 DNA: TGTGCCACCAGCAGACGAGAGAACACTGAAGCTTTCTTT
J gene: TRBJ1-5; clone size: -; D gene: -; V gene: TRBV2; CDR3 protein: CASSYNGGNQPQHF; CDR3 DNA: TGTGCCAGCAGCTACAACGGGGGCAATCAGCCCCAGCATTTT
J gene: TRBJ2-3; clone size: once; D gene: TRBD2; V gene: TRBV5-1; CDR3 protein: CASSLELAGGPDTQYF; CDR3 DNA: TGCGCCAGCAGCTTGGAACTAGCGGGAGGGCCAGATACGCAGTATTTT